This T cell receptor (beta chain) was sequenced in a study of T cell repertoires in cytomegalovirus infection. Using its own MiXCR run on the reads, TCRdb lists one record per CDR3 protein. The data hold 170,000 or so distinct CDR3 sequences, with 13% to 15% observed a single time. Germline V gene lookup returns CDR1 SGHTA and CDR2 FQGNSA. The CDR3 totals 15 residues. V shed 4 bases and J shed 0 bases, with 12 bases lying between them. This clonotype was picked up many times. Specimen: PBMCs. The chain combines TRBV7-2 with TRBJ1-2, with D unresolved. The receptor comes from a human donor in good health (CMV status not recorded). Some clones in this sample may be carry-over from other donors' samples. CDR3 sequence: CASSSPGPANYGYTF. The DNA of the CDR3 is TGTGCCAGCAGCTCACCGGGTCCCGCTAACTATGGCTACACCTTC.